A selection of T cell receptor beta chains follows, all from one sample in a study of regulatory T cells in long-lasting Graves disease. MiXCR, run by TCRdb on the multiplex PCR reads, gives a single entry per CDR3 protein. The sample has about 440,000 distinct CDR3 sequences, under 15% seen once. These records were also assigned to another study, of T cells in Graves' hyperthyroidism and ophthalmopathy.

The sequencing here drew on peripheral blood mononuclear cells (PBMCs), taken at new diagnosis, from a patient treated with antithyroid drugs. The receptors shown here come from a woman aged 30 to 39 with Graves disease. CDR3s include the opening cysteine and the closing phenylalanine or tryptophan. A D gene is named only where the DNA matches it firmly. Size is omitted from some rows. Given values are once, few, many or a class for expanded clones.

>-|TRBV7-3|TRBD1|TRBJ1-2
CASSMGTGGGYTF
TGTGCCAGCAGCATGGGGACAGGGGGAGGCTACACCTTC
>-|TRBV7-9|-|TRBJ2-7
CASSLTTRTEQYF
TGTGCCAGCAGCTTAACGACGCGTACCGAGCAGTACTTC
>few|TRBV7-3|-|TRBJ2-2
CASSLLGQGGNTGELFF
TGTGCCAGCAGCCTTCTGGGGCAAGGGGGAAACACCGGGGAGCTGTTTTTT
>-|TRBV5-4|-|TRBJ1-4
CASSPQLPTGTIPTNEKLFF
TGTGCCAGCAGCCCCCAATTACCAACCGGGACAATCCCGACTAATGAAAAACTGTTTTTT
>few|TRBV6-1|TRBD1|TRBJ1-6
CASSLQGADSPLHF
TGTGCCAGCAGTCTACAGGGGGCGGATTCACCCCTCCACTTT
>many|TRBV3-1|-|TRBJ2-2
CASSRGRNTGELFF
TGTGCCAGCAGCCGAGGGAGAAACACCGGGGAGCTATTTTTT
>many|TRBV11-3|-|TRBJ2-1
CASSQTADEQFF
TGTGCCAGCAGTCAGACAGCCGATGAGCAGTTCTTC
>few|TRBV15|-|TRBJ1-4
CATSRTATNEKLFF
TGTGCCACCAGCAGGACAGCAACTAATGAAAAACTGTTTTTT
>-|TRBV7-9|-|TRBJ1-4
CASTPEANEKLFF
TGTGCCAGCACCCCTGAGGCTAATGAAAAACTGTTTTTT
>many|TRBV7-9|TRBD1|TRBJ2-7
CASSLYRGRDEQYF
TGTGCCAGCAGCTTATACAGGGGGCGGGACGAGCAGTACTTC